This TCR beta chain was profiled in a study of T cells in Graves' hyperthyroidism and ophthalmopathy. This CDR3 has 17 residues. Germline V gives CDR1 SGHDT, CDR2 YYEEEE. V lost 2 bases to trimming and J lost 3 bases, with 18 bases between them. The investigators amplified TCR beta CDR3 regions from RNA transcripts. A first-round RT-PCR of the TCR CDR3 used the HTBI primer set. TCRdb re-analysed the multiplex PCR reads in MiXCR, keeping a single row per CDR3 protein. The table has a few hundred thousand distinct CDR3 sequences, roughly 15% seen once. This clonotype was picked up a small number of times.

Sequenced: blood. This TCR came from a woman in her 40s with Graves' hyperthyroidism. V usage is TRBV5-6 and J usage is TRBJ1-5, with D possibly TRBD1 on 6 matching bases. CDR3 protein: CASSFFQGEGDNQPQHF. In DNA form, the CDR3 reads TGTGCCAGCAGCTTTTTCCAAGGGGAGGGGGACAATCAGCCCCAGCATTTT.